This T cell receptor beta chain was sequenced for a study of early T cells in non-severe SARS-CoV-2 infection. The CDR3 runs to 17 residues. Germline-derived CDR1 and CDR2 are SGHTA and FQGTGA. The J segment lost 3 bases and the V segment lost 5 bases, leaving 9 bases of the junction unmatched. From the 5' RACE reads, TCRdb called clonotypes with MiXCR, one entry per CDR3 protein. The sample shows 55,000 to 70,000 distinct CDR3 sequences, under 10% of them seen only once. The specimen was whole blood. The sequence came from an adult who was a healthcare worker with PCR-confirmed SARS-CoV-2 infection or an uninfected control (not recorded which). The genes are TRBV7-3 and TRBJ2-1; 11 nucleotides align to TRBD2. DNA for the CDR3: TGTGCCAGCAGCCCGCGGGGACTAGCGGACAACTACAATGAGCAGTTCTTC. Protein sequence: CASSPRGLADNYNEQFF.